This entry describes one T cell receptor beta chain. TCRdb's table, derived via immunoSEQ multiplex PCR, lists solely in-frame clones and lacks some. The data contain 650,000 to 800,000 clones, 72% of them seen just once; the ten biggest clones take up about 1.7%. This sample was included in a study of shared clonotypes between healthy human individuals. About the research overall: For every donor, three CD4 naive, three CD4 memory, two CD8 naive and one CD8 memory plates were used.

Both subsets, CD45RA+ naive and CD45RA-negative memory, were split from the CD4+ cells. Trimming removed 6 bases at V and 2 bases at J, with 9 bases between. This CDR3 has 13 amino acids. The germline V gene encodes CDR1 MGHDK and CDR2 SYGVNS. The TCR sequence derives from a woman aged 30 to 39 in good health. The chain uses TRBV25-1 and TRBJ2-3; no reliable D call. Source material: memory CD4+ T cells sorted from blood. Subset specified: CD45RA-negative fraction. Written as DNA, the CDR3 is TGTGCCAGCAGGGGTCTGCTCACAGATACGCAGTATTTT. Amino acid sequence: CASRGLLTDTQYF.